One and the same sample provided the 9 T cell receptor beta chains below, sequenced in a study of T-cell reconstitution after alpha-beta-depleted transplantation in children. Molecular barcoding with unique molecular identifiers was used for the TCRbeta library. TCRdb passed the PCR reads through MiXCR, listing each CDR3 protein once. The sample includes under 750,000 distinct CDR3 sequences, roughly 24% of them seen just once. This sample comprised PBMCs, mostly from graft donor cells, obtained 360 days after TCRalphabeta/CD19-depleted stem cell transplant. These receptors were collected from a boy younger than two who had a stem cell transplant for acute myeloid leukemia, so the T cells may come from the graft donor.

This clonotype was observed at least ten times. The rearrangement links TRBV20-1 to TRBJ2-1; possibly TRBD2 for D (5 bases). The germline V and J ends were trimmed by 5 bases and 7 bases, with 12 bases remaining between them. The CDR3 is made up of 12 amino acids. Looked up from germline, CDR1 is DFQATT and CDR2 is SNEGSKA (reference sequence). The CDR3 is CSAPRRGNEQFF. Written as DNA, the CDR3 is TGCAGTGCTCCTCGTCGGGGTAATGAGCAGTTCTTC.

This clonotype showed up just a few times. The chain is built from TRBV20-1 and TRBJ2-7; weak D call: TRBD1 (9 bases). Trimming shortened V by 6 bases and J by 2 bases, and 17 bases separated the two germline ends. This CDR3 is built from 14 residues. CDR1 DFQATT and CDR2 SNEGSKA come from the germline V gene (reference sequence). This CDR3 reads CSASGGQGPYEQYV. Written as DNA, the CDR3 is TGCAGTGCCAGCGGGGGACAGGGACCCTACGAGCAGTACGTC.

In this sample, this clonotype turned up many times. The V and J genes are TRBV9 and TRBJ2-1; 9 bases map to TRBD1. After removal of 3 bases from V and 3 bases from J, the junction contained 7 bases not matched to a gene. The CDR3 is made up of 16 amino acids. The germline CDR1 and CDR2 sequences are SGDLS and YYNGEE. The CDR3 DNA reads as TGTGCCAGCAGCGCTCTACCGGGACAGGGCTACAATGAGCAGTTCTTC. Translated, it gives CASSALPGQGYNEQFF.

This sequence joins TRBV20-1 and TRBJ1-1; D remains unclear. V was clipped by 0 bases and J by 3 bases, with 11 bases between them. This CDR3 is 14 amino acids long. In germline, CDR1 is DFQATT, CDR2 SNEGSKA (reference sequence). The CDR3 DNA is TGCAGTGCTAGAGATCGGGCCGTTTACACTGAAGCTTTCTTT. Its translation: CSARDRAVYTEAFF.

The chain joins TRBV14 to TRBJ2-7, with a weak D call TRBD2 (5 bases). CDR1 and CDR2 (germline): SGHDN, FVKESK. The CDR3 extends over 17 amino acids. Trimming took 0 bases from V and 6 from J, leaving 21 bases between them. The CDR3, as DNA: TGTGCCAGCAGCCAAGATACGGGGTCCCCCGGTTCCGCCGAGCAGTACTTC. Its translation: CASSQDTGSPGSAEQYF. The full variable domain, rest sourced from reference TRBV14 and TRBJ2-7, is EAGVTQFPSHSVIEKGQTVTLRCDPISGHDNLYWYRRVMGKEIKFLLHFVKESKQDESGMPNNRFLAERTGGTYSTLKVQPAELEDSGVYFCASSQDTGSPGSAEQYFGPGTRLTVT.

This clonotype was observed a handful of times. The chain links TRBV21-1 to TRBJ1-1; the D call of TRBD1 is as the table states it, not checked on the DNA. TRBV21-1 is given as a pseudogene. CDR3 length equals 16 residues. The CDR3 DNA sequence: TGTGCCAGCAGCAACGGGTCGGGACAGGGAAACACTGAAGCTTTCTTT. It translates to CASSNGSGQGNTEAFF.

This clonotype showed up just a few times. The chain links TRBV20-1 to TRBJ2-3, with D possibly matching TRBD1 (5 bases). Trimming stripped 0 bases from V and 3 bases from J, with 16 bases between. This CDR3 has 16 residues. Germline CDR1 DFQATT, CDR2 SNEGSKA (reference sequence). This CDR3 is CSARDDMGRRTDTQYF. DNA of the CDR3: TGCAGTGCTAGAGATGATATGGGGCGAAGGACAGATACGCAGTATTTT.

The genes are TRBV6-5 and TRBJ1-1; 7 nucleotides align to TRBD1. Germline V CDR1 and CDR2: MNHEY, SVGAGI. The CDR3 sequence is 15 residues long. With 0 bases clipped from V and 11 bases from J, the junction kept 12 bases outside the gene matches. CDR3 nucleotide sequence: TGTGCCAGCAGTTACTCACGTAGGGACAGCCAGATGGCTTTCTTT. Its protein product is CASSYSRRDSQMAFF.

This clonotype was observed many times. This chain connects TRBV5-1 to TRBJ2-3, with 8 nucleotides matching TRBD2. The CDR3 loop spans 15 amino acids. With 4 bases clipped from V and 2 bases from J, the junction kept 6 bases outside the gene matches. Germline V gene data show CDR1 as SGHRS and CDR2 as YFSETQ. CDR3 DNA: TGCGCCAGCAGCCCGGGACTAGGGACCACAGATACGCAGTATTTT. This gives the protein CASSPGLGTTDTQYF. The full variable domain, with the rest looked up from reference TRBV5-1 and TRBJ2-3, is KAGVTQTPRYLIKTRGQQVTLSCSPISGHRSVSWYQQTPGQGLQFLFEYFSETQRNKGNFPGRFSGRQFSNSRSEMNVSTLELGDSALYLCASSPGLGTTDTQYFGPGTRLTVL.